This record looks at one T cell receptor (beta chain) sequence and its context. The antigen is unknown. The sample belongs to a study of CD4 T cell repertoires in COVID-19. About the research overall: Other coronavirus spike proteins restimulated relabeled CFSE-low cells expanded with IL-2 for 10 days. General study points: Sharing of several most expanded SARS-CoV-2-reactive clonotypes across memory subsets suggested intraclonal diversification. Between about 7 and 27% of SARS-CoV-2 clonotypes also appeared in SARS-CoV and/or HKU1 spike cultures.

The table came from immunoSEQ multiplex PCR; TCRdb's copy has only in-frame clones and leaves some out. The sample contains approximately 8,700 clones, less than 90% of which appear only once. The memory T cells were sequenced right after ex vivo isolation, without culture. Germline V CDR1 and CDR2: SGHAT, FQDESV (reference sequence). The CDR3 runs to 15 residues. Trimming took 4 bases from V and 8 from J; bases not matched to a gene: 7. Specimen: effector memory CD4+ T cells from blood, collected before the COVID-19 pandemic. The sequence was collected from a human donor who had COVID-19. The chain recombines TRBV11-1 with TRBJ2-1; the match to TRBD2 covers 11 bases. CDR3 residues: CASSYIAGGPDEQFF. In nucleotides, the CDR3 is TGTGCCAGCAGCTACATAGCGGGGGGGCCGGATGAGCAGTTCTTC. Together with reference TRBV11-1 and TRBJ2-1, the CDR3 gives the full variable domain: EAEVAQSPRYKITEKSQAVAFWCDPISGHATLYWYRQILGQGPELLVQFQDESVVDDSQLPKDRFSAERLKGVDSTLKIQPAELGDSAMYLCASSYIAGGPDEQFFGPGTRLTVL.